Following are 6 T cell receptor beta chains from one sample sequenced in a study of T cells after yellow fever vaccination. MiXCR, run by TCRdb on the 5' RACE reads, gives a single entry per CDR3 protein. The sample includes approximately 610,000 distinct CDR3 sequences, 17% seen only once; the top ten take around 15%. The sequencing used PBMCs, collected 5 to 6 days after the first yellow fever vaccination. The origin of the receptors is a man between 18 and 35 years old who received the YFV17D yellow fever vaccine.

This clonotype has just a few counts. The V gene is TRBV19, the J gene TRBJ2-1; a weak D match, TRBD2 (6 bases). The CDR3 has 13 amino acids. Germline V gene data show CDR1 as LNHDA and CDR2 as SQIVND (reference sequence). Deletions cut 5 bases from V and 9 bases from J, with 14 bases between. The CDR3 spells CASSGRLDAEQFF. CDR3 coding DNA: TGTGCCAGTAGTGGGAGACTAGACGCTGAGCAGTTCTTC. Together with reference TRBV19 and TRBJ2-1, the CDR3 gives the full variable domain: DGGITQSPKYLFRKEGQNVTLSCEQNLNHDAMYWYRQDPGQGLRLIYYSQIVNDFQKGDIAEGYSVSREKKESFPLTVTSAQKNPTAFYLCASSGRLDAEQFFGPGTRLTVL.

The chain employs TRBV20-1 and TRBJ2-5; D is ambiguous. There are 11 residues in the CDR3. V dropped 3 bases and J dropped 2 bases, with 4 bases sitting between them. From germline, CDR1 is DFQATT and CDR2 SNEGSKA (reference sequence). CDR3 DNA sequence: TGCAGTGCTAGGTGGCAAGAGACCCAGTACTTC. It encodes CSARWQETQYF.

This clonotype occurred a few times. The chain couples TRBV11-2 to TRBJ2-1, with 10 positions matching TRBD2. The V segment lost 0 bases and the J segment 0 bases; nucleotides outside the gene matches: 2. This CDR3 is 17 amino acids long. In germline, CDR1 is SGHAT, CDR2 FQNNGV. The CDR3 DNA reads as TGTGCCAGCAGCTTAGATAGCGGGGGGAGCTCCTACAATGAGCAGTTCTTC. Amino acid sequence: CASSLDSGGSSYNEQFF.

The rearrangement links TRBV7-2 to TRBJ2-5; the match to TRBD2 covers 9 bases. The CDR3 spans 14 residues. CDR1 SGHTA and CDR2 FQGNSA come from the germline V gene. The V gene end was trimmed by 8 bases and the J gene end by 5 bases; junction bases not matched to a gene: 9. The CDR3 here is CASGEAGGRETQYF. Written as DNA, the CDR3 is TGTGCCAGCGGTGAAGCGGGGGGCAGGGAGACCCAGTACTTC.

V usage is TRBV7-9 and J usage is TRBJ2-2; 7 bases align to TRBD1. The trim removed 6 bases at V and 0 bases at J, leaving 7 bases unmatched. Germline V gives CDR1 SEHNR, CDR2 FQNEAQ (reference sequence). The CDR3 has 16 amino acids. The CDR3 coding sequence is TGTGCCAGCAGTTCTTCCGGGACAGCGAACACCGGGGAGCTGTTTTTT. The encoded protein is CASSSSGTANTGELFF.

This clonotype was counted a few times. The chain joins TRBV7-3 to TRBJ2-1; 8 positions agree with TRBD2. The germline V gene has CDR1 SGHTA and CDR2 FQGTGA. The junction had 4 bases not matched to a gene; V was cut back by 2 bases and J by 4 bases. This CDR3 is built from 15 residues. The CDR3 region has the DNA TGTGCCAGCAGCTTAGGTAGCGGGGAGTACAATGAGCAGTTCTTC. This encodes CASSLGSGEYNEQFF.